The source of this T cell receptor (beta chain) is a study of neurological immune-mediated disorders. Findings of the study overall: Across subjects, expanded clones had no CDR3 amino acid sequences in common, pointing to private repertoires in all groups.

Template-switch 5'RACE cDNA synthesis added a 10-nucleotide unique molecular identifier. TCRdb ran MiXCR on the 5' RACE reads and lists one entry per CDR3 protein. Among 19,000 or so distinct CDR3 sequences listed, around 15% were seen once. At least ten counts were recorded for this clonotype. Its antigen is unknown. The length of the CDR3 is 15 residues. Trimming cost V 0 bases and J 2 bases, with 11 bases left between them. Germline assignment: CDR1 SGHRS and CDR2 YFSETQ. Use was made of under 1.2 million CD4+ or CD8+ T cells in sorted libraries. The sequence derives from a woman in her sixties with HTLV-1-associated myelopathy (HAM/TSP). The specimen sequenced was CD4+ T cells from blood. This sequence joins TRBV5-1 and TRBJ1-1, with D possibly matching TRBD1 (5 bases). The CDR3 is CASSLGGTDNTEAFF. CDR3 in DNA: TGCGCCAGCAGCTTGGGTGGGACGGACAACACTGAAGCTTTCTTT.